The entry below describes one TCR beta chain. The sample comes from a study of early T cells in non-severe SARS-CoV-2 infection. At the level of the study: Investigators sequenced bulk RNA drawn from unsorted whole blood, and chains remained unpaired.

cDNA molecules, individually, were tagged with unique molecular identifiers. TCRdb re-called the 5' RACE reads through MiXCR, storing one row per CDR3 protein. This sample has tens of thousands of distinct CDR3 sequences, with approximately 10% found just once. Trimming took off 0 bases at V and 4 bases at J, with 12 bases between the two ends. The CDR3 has 15 residues. Germline V gene lookup returns CDR1 MGHRA and CDR2 YSYEKL. The rearrangement joins TRBV4-1 to TRBJ1-2; D is unclear. The sequencing sample was made of whole blood. The TCR originated in an adult who was a healthcare worker with PCR-confirmed SARS-CoV-2 infection or an uninfected control (not recorded which). The CDR3, as DNA: TGCGCCAGCAGCCAAGAAGAGGGCCGGGGCTATGGCTACACCTTC. This sequence encodes CASSQEEGRGYGYTF.